This TCR beta chain is from a study of T cell responses to AZD1222 COVID-19 vaccine. Study background: Second-dose recipients at about 4 or about 12 weeks were treated as one pooled group. Findings of the study overall: Only six or seven AZD1222 recipients tested seropositive at baseline. Samples come after the peak T cell response, not at day 14.

Germline V gene lookup returns CDR1 SGHRS and CDR2 YFSETQ. Trimming cost V 4 bases and J 7 bases, with 17 bases left between them. CDR3 length: 15 amino acids. In the case of this clone: What it recognizes is unknown.

The repertoire was sequenced with immunoSEQ multiplex PCR; TCRdb's copy has only in-frame clones and lacks some. This sample has tens of thousands of clones, with about 88% found just once. This sample comprised peripheral blood, obtained on day 0 of AZD1222 vaccination. The sequence came from an adult in good health. V is TRBV5-1 and J is TRBJ2-2; TRBD1 or TRBD2 may be the D gene (6 bases each). CDR3 nucleotide sequence: TGCGCCAGCAGCCCGGTCGGGGGCAAGATCGGGGAGCTGTTTTTT. Translated, it gives CASSPVGGKIGELFF.